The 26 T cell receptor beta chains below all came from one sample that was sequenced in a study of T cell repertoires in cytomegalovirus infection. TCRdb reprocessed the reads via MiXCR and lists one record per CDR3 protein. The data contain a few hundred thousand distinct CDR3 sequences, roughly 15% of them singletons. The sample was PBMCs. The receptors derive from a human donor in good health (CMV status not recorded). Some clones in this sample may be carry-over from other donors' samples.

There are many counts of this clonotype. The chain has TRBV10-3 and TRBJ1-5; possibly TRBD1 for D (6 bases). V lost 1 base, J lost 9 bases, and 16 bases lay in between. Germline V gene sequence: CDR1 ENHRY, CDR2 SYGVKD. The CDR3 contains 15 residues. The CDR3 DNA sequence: TGTGCCATCAGTGAGTGGGGGCAGGCCCCAGCGCCCCAGCATTTT. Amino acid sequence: CAISEWGQAPAPQHF.

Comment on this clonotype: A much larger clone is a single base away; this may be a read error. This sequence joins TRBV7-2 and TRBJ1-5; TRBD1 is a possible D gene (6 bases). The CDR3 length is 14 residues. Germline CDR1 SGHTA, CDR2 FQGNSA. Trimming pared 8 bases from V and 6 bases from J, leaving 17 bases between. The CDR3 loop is CASAPTGTGQPQHF. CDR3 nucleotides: TGTGCCAGCGCCCCAACAGGGACGGGTCAGCCCCAGCATTTT.

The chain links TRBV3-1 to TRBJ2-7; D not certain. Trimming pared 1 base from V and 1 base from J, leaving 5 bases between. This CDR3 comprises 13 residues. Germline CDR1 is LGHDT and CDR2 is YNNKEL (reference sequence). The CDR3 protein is CASSQVTSYEQYF. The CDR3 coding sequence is TGTGCCAGCAGCCAAGTGACATCCTACGAGCAGTACTTC.

CDR3 sequence (DNA): TGTGCCAGCAGTATGTCAGGGAGTAACAATGAGCAGTTCTTC. Translation gives CASSMSGSNNEQFF. The rearrangement uses TRBV6-5 and TRBJ2-1, with D perhaps given as TRBD1 or TRBD2 (5 bases each). Trimming stripped 5 bases from V and 5 bases from J, with 13 bases between. This CDR3 spans 14 amino acids. CDR1 is MNHEY and CDR2 is SVGAGI in the germline V gene.

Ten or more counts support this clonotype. The CDR3 is CASSYLSGPPFSTEAFF. CDR3 nucleotide sequence: TGTGCCAGCAGCTATTTGTCAGGCCCACCGTTCTCCACTGAAGCTTTCTTT. V usage is TRBV7-9 and J usage is TRBJ1-1; no definite D call. Trimming stripped 4 bases from V and 4 bases from J, with 22 bases between. CDR3 length: 17 amino acids. Germline CDR1 is SEHNR and CDR2 is FQNEAQ (reference sequence). Full variable domain (rest looked up from reference TRBV7-9 and TRBJ1-1): DTGVSQNPRHKITKRGQNVTFRCDPISEHNRLYWYRQTLGQGPEFLTYFQNEAQLEKSRLLSDRFSAERPKGSFSTLEIQRTEQGDSAMYLCASSYLSGPPFSTEAFFGQGTRLTVV.

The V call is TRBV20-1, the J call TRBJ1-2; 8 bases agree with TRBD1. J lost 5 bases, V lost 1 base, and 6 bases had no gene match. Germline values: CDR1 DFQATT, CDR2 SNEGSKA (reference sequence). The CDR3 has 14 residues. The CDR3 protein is CSARVSQGVYGYTF. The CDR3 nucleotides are TGCAGTGCTAGAGTTTCACAGGGGGTATATGGCTACACCTTC.

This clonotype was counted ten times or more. CDR3 sequence: CASSLLSQGNTIYF. The CDR3 DNA sequence: TGTGCCAGCAGTTTACTTAGCCAGGGAAACACCATATATTTT. The chain couples TRBV28 to TRBJ1-3; D gene ambiguous. This CDR3 has 14 amino acids. Trimming cost V 2 bases and J 4 bases, with 9 bases left between them. Germline V gene sequence: CDR1 MDHEN, CDR2 SYDVKM.

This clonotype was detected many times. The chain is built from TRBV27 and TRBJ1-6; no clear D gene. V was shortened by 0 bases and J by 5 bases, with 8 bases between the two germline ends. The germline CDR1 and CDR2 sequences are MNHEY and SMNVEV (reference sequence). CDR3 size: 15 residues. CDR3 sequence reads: CASSLSVGNNSPLHF. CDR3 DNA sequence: TGTGCCAGCAGTTTATCGGTGGGGAATAATTCACCCCTCCACTTT.

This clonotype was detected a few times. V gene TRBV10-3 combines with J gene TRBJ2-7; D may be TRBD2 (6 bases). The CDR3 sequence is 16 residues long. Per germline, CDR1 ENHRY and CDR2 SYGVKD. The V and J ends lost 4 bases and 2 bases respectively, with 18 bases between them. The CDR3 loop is CAISGGSGGEAYEQYF. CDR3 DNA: TGTGCCATCAGTGGTGGGTCGGGCGGGGAGGCCTACGAGCAGTACTTC.

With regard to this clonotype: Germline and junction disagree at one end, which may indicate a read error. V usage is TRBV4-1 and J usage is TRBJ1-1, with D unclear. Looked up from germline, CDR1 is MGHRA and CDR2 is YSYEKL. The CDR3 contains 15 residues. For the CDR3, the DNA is TGCGCCAGCAGGCAAGCAGATCGCGAGAACACTGAAGCTTTCTTT. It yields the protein CASRQADRENTEAFF.

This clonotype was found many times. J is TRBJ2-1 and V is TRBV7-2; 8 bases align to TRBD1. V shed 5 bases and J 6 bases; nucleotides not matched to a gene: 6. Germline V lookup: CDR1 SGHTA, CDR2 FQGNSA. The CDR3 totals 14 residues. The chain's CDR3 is CASSMDRDGNEQFF. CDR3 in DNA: TGTGCCAGCAGCATGGACAGGGACGGCAATGAGCAGTTCTTC. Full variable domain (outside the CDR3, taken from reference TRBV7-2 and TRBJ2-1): GAGVSQSPSNKVTEKGKDVELRCDPISGHTALYWYRQSLGQGLEFLIYFQGNSAPDKSGLPSDRFSAERTGGSVSTLTIQRTQQEDSAVYLCASSMDRDGNEQFFGPGTRLTVL.

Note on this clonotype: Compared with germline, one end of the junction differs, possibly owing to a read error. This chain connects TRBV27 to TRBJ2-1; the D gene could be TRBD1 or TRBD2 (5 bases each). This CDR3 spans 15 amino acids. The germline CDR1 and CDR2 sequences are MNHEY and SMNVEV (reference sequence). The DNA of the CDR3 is TGTGCCAGCAGTTTGGGAGTGCAGGGATACAATGAGCGGTTCTTC. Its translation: CASSLGVQGYNERFF.

CDR3 sequence reads: CSARSGTSGGSSYNEQFF. CDR3 nucleotide sequence: TGCAGTGCTAGATCCGGGACTAGCGGGGGGAGCTCCTACAATGAGCAGTTCTTC. V gene TRBV20-1 combines with J gene TRBJ2-1; 15 positions match TRBD2. The CDR3 covers 18 residues. The germline V gene encodes CDR1 DFQATT and CDR2 SNEGSKA (reference sequence). V dropped 2 bases and J dropped 0; count of bases not matched to a gene: 5.

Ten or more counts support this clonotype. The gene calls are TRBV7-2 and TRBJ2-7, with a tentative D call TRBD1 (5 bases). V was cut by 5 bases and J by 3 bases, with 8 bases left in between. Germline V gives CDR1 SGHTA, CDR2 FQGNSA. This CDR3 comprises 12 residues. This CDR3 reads CASSRTGYEQYF. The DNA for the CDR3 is TGTGCCAGCAGCCGTACAGGCTACGAGCAGTACTTC.

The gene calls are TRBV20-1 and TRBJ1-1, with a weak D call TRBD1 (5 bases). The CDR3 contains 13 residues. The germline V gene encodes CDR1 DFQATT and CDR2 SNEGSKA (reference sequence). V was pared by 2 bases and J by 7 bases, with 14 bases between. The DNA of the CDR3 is TGCAGTGCTAGATCAGGGATCCGCGATGAAGCTTTCTTT. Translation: CSARSGIRDEAFF.

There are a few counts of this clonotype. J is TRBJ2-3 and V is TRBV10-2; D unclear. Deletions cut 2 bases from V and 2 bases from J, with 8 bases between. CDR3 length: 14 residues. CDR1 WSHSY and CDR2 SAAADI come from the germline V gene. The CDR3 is CASSEPGTTDTQYF. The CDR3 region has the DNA TGCGCCAGCAGTGAGCCAGGAACCACAGATACGCAGTATTTT.

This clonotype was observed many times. Here the CDR3 DNA reads TGTGCCAGCAGCTTCGAAACAGGTCCCTCTGGCTACACCTTC. Protein product: CASSFETGPSGYTF. The chain carries TRBV7-9 and TRBJ1-2, with D tentatively TRBD1 (5 bases). The germline V gene encodes CDR1 SEHNR and CDR2 FQNEAQ (reference sequence). V was clipped by 3 bases and J by 7 bases, with 15 bases between them. The CDR3 is made up of 14 amino acids.

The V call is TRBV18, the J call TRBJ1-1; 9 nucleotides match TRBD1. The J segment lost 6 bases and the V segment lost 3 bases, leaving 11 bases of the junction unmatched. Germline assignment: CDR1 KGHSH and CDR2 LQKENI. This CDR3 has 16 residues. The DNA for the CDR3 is TGTGCCAGCTCACCGCGGACCGGGACAGGGTCGTCTGAAGCTTTCTTT. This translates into CASSPRTGTGSSEAFF.

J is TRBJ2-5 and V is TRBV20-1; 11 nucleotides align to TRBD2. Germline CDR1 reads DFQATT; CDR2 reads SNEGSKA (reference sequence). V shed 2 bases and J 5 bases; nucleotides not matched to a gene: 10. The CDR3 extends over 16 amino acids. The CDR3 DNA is TGCAGTGCTAGACTCGGTAGCGGGGGGGCCTGGGAGACCCAGTACTTC. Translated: CSARLGSGGAWETQYF.

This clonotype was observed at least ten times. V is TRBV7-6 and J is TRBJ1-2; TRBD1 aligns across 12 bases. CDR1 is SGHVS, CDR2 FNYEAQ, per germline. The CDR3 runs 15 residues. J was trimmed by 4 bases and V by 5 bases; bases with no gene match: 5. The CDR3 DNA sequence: TGTGCCAGCAGCCCCGGGACAGGGGGCAGCTATGGCTACACCTTC. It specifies CASSPGTGGSYGYTF.

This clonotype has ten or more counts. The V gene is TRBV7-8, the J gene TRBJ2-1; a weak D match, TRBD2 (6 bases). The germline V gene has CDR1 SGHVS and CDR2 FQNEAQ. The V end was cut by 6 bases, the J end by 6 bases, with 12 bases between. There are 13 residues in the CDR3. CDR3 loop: CASREGLTNEQFF. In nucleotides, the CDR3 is TGTGCCAGCAGGGAGGGGTTGACCAATGAGCAGTTCTTC.

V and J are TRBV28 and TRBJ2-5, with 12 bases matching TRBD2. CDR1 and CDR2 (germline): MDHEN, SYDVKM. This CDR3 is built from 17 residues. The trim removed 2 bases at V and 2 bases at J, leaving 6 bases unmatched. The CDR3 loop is CASSLLLTSGGQETQYF. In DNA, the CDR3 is TGTGCCAGCAGTTTACTCCTGACTAGCGGGGGACAAGAGACCCAGTACTTC.

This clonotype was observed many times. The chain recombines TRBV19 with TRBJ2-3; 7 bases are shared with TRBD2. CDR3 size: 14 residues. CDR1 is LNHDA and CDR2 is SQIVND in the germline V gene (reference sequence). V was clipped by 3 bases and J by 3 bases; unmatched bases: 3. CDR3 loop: CASSIRGGTDTQYF. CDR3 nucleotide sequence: TGTGCCAGTAGTATTCGCGGGGGTACAGATACGCAGTATTTT. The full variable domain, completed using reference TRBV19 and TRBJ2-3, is DGGITQSPKYLFRKEGQNVTLSCEQNLNHDAMYWYRQDPGQGLRLIYYSQIVNDFQKGDIAEGYSVSREKKESFPLTVTSAQKNPTAFYLCASSIRGGTDTQYFGPGTRLTVL.

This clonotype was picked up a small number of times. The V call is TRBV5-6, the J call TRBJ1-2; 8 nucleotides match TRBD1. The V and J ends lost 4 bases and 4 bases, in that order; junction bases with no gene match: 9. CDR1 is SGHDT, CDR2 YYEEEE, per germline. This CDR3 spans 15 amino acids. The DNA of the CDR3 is TGTGCCAGCAGCGGGGGACAGGCCCTATTCTATGGCTACACCTTC. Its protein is CASSGGQALFYGYTF.

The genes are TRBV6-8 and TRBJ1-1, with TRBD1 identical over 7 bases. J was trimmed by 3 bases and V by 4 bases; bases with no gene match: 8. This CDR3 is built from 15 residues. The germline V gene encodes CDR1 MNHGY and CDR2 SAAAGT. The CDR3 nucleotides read TGTGCCAGCAGTTCCCCGGGACAGTTAGACACTGAAGCTTTCTTT. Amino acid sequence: CASSSPGQLDTEAFF.

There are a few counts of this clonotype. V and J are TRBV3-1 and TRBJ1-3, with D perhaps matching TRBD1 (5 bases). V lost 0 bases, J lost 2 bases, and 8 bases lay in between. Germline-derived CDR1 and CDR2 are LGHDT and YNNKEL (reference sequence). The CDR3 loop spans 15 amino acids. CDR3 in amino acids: CASSQDWGAGNTIYF. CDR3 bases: TGTGCCAGCAGCCAAGACTGGGGCGCTGGAAACACCATATATTTT.